A selection of T cell receptor beta chains follows, all from one sample in a study of cytomegalovirus exposure and HLA in healthy donors. Some clones are missing from TCRdb's copy, which holds only in-frame ones; the method was immunoSEQ multiplex PCR. The sample records about 160,000 clones, around four fifths being singletons. The sample comprised PBMCs. These receptors all stem from a woman in her thirties in good health and CMV-seronegative. CDR3s include the opening cysteine and the closing phenylalanine or tryptophan. The order of the fields is clone size, J gene, V gene, D gene, CDR3 DNA, CDR3 protein. D genes are given only for firm matches. Some rows have no size entry. The others give once, few or many, or a class for an expanded clone.

size: .; J: TRBJ2-7; V: TRBV11-1; D: .; DNA: TGTGCCAGCAGCTTCACTAGTCAGGAGCAGTACTTC; CDR3: CASSFTSQEQYF
size: once; J: TRBJ1-6; V: TRBV30; D: .; DNA: TGTGCCTGGACCCTCAGCTCCTATAATTCACCCCTCCACTTT; CDR3: CAWTLSSYNSPLHF
size: .; J: TRBJ2-6; V: TRBV6-5; D: .; DNA: TGTGCCAGCAGTTACGCGGCGGGCTCTGGGGCCAACGTCCTGACTTTC; CDR3: CASSYAAGSGANVLTF
size: .; J: TRBJ1-2; V: TRBV7-9; D: TRBD1; DNA: TGTGCCAGCAGCCCAGGGACAGGGGGTAACTATGGCTACACCTTC; CDR3: CASSPGTGGNYGYTF
size: few; J: TRBJ2-7; V: TRBV5-4; D: TRBD2; DNA: TGTGCCAGCAGCCTGACTAGCGGGGGGGGGTACGAGCAGTACTTC; CDR3: CASSLTSGGGYEQYF
size: .; J: TRBJ2-1; V: TRBV27; D: TRBD2; DNA: TGTGCCAGCAGTCGGCGGGTCCTAGCGGGGGGACACAATGAGCAGTTCTTC; CDR3: CASSRRVLAGGHNEQFF
size: .; J: TRBJ1-4; V: TRBV7-8; D: .; DNA: TGTGCCAGCAGCTTAAATCCAAGCAGGGGCACTGAAAAACTGTTTTTT; CDR3: CASSLNPSRGTEKLFF
size: .; J: TRBJ2-7; V: TRBV5-1; D: TRBD2; DNA: TGCGCCAGCAGCTTGGCCGCTAGCGGGGGGAAGGGATGGGAGCAGTACTTC; CDR3: CASSLAASGGKGWEQYF
size: .; J: TRBJ2-2; V: TRBV7-7; D: TRBD2; DNA: TGTGCCACCGGGACTAGCGGGGGCGGGGAGCTGTTTTTT; CDR3: CATGTSGGGELFF
size: once; J: TRBJ1-4; V: TRBV6-1; D: .; DNA: TGTGCCAGCAGTCAGTTCGGAGGGGCAGCAGAAAAACTGTTTTTT; CDR3: CASSQFGGAAEKLFF
size: .; J: TRBJ2-7; V: TRBV15; D: .; DNA: TGTGCCACCAGCAGAGAAAGTAGCTCCTACGAGCAGTACTTC; CDR3: CATSRESSSYEQYF
size: once; J: TRBJ2-7; V: TRBV19; D: .; DNA: TGTGCCAGTAGTGTGAGGACAGTGGGGTCCGAGCAGTACTTC; CDR3: CASSVRTVGSEQYF
size: .; J: TRBJ2-4; V: TRBV11-2; D: .; DNA: TGTGCCAGCAGCCTCGCAGGGGCGAACATTCAGTACTTC; CDR3: CASSLAGANIQYF
size: .; J: TRBJ1-2; V: TRBV9; D: .; DNA: TGTGCCAGCAGCGTAGAGGGGGGGAACTATGGCTACACCTTC; CDR3: CASSVEGGNYGYTF
size: .; J: TRBJ1-1; V: TRBV6-1; D: .; DNA: TGTGCCAGCAGTGTGCAGGGGAACACTGAAGCTTTCTTT; CDR3: CASSVQGNTEAFF
size: few; J: TRBJ2-5; V: TRBV5-4; D: TRBD1; DNA: TGTGCCAGCAGCTACGGACAGGGGATAAAGACCCAGTACTTC; CDR3: CASSYGQGIKTQYF
size: .; J: TRBJ1-2; V: TRBV30; D: .; DNA: TGTGCCTGGAGTGTCTCAGGGTATTGGAGTGGCTACACCTTC; CDR3: CAWSVSGYWSGYTF
size: .; J: TRBJ2-1; V: TRBV7-2; D: .; DNA: TGTGCCAGCAGCGTACAGGGATTAGGGCAGTTCTTC; CDR3: CASSVQGLGQFF
size: .; J: TRBJ2-7; V: TRBV7-2; D: TRBD1; DNA: TGTGCCAGCAGCTTAGTTGGGACAGACACCTACGAGCAGTACTTC; CDR3: CASSLVGTDTYEQYF
size: .; J: TRBJ2-1; V: TRBV30; D: TRBD1; DNA: TGTGCCTGGAGGGGGGACAGGACCTACAATGAGCAGTTCTTC; CDR3: CAWRGDRTYNEQFF
size: .; J: TRBJ2-5; V: TRBV4-1; D: .; DNA: TGCGCCAGCAGCCAAAGTTTGGCCAGATTGGAAGAGACCCAGTACTTC; CDR3: CASSQSLARLEETQYF
size: .; J: TRBJ2-5; V: TRBV29-1; D: .; DNA: TGCAGCGTGGTGAGGCACCTCCAAGAGACCCAGTACTTC; CDR3: CSVVRHLQETQYF
size: .; J: TRBJ2-7; V: TRBV5-1; D: TRBD2; DNA: TGCGCCAGCAGCTACTCAAGCGGGGCCTACGAGCAGTACTTC; CDR3: CASSYSSGAYEQYF
size: .; J: TRBJ1-1; V: TRBV19; D: .; DNA: TGTGCCACCCGAGGGGGGGGAAGCACTGAAGCTTTCTTT; CDR3: CATRGGGSTEAFF
size: .; J: TRBJ2-3; V: TRBV9; D: TRBD2; DNA: TGTGCCAGCACCCGGGGAGCGGGGGGGCTAGTTGGCACAGATACGCAGTATTTT; CDR3: CASTRGAGGLVGTDTQYF
size: once; J: TRBJ2-2; V: TRBV18; D: .; DNA: TGTGCCAGCTCACGACAGGAAATGAACACCGGGGAGCTGTTTTTT; CDR3: CASSRQEMNTGELFF
size: .; J: TRBJ1-4; V: TRBV12-5; D: TRBD1; DNA: TGTGCTAGTGGCACGGACAGGGATAATGAAAAACTGTTTTTT; CDR3: CASGTDRDNEKLFF
size: .; J: TRBJ2-3; V: TRBV5-1; D: TRBD2; DNA: TGCGCCAGCAGCTTGAATAGCGGGGAAACAGATACGCAGTATTTT; CDR3: CASSLNSGETDTQYF
size: .; J: TRBJ1-2; V: TRBV28; D: TRBD1; DNA: TGTGCCAGCAGTCGGACAGGGCGAGACTATGGCTACACCTTC; CDR3: CASSRTGRDYGYTF